The 10 T cell receptor beta chains presented below share a single source sample, sequenced in a study of T-cell memory formation after mild COVID-19. TCRdb reprocessed the 5' RACE reads via MiXCR and lists one record per CDR3 protein. The sample holds fewer than 700,000 distinct CDR3 sequences, approximately 18% seen once. Input material: PBMCs or a T cell subset sorted from them (not recorded which). Every receptor here comes from an adult woman who had mild COVID-19 (a few samples of this study predate the infection). Cell type and time point are not known.

The CDR3 protein is CASSQDGLAGGEQYF. For the CDR3, the DNA is TGTGCCAGCAGCCAAGACGGACTAGCGGGAGGGGAGCAGTACTTC. The V call is TRBV3-1, the J call TRBJ2-7, with 15 bases fitting TRBD2. The CDR3 consists of 15 residues. The V and J ends lost 0 bases and 7 bases, in that order; junction bases with no gene match: 1. Germline CDR1 reads LGHDT; CDR2 reads YNNKEL (reference sequence).

This chain links TRBV30 with TRBJ2-2, with D hard to call. Deletions cut 0 bases from V and 4 bases from J, with 9 bases between. Germline lookup yields CDR1 GTSNPN and CDR2 SVGIG (reference sequence). The CDR3 extends over 14 amino acids. In DNA, the CDR3 is TGTGCCTGGAGTGTTGGGTTGGGCACCGGGGAGCTGTTTTTT. Translating gives CAWSVGLGTGELFF.

This clonotype was seen many times. This chain uses TRBV7-9 with TRBJ2-2; D not certain. The CDR3 runs 14 residues. Germline lookup yields CDR1 SEHNR and CDR2 FQNEAQ (reference sequence). V lost 2 bases and J lost 6, with 10 bases in between. As DNA, the CDR3 is TGTGCCAGCAGCTTATTGTACGCCGCCGGGGAGCTGTTTTTT. As protein: CASSLLYAAGELFF.

A few counts support this clonotype. The V and J genes are TRBV7-2 and TRBJ2-1, with D hard to call. Germline lookup yields CDR1 SGHTA and CDR2 FQGNSA. V was trimmed by 0 bases and J by 14 bases, leaving 8 bases between them. This CDR3 spans 11 amino acids. The CDR3 reads CASSLAEQKFF. The CDR3 region has the DNA TGTGCCAGCAGCTTAGCGGAGCAAAAGTTCTTC.

This clonotype has only a few counts. This sequence joins TRBV6-2 or TRBV6-3 and TRBJ2-2; D may be TRBD2 (6 bases). The ends were cut back, 0 bases at V and 7 bases at J, with 9 bases in the middle. The CDR3 spans 14 residues. Per the germline V gene, CDR1 is MNHEY and CDR2 is SVGEGT. In nucleotides, the CDR3 is TGTGCCAGCAGTTACTCGGGGGGATTCGGGGAGCTGTTTTTT. It translates to CASSYSGGFGELFF.

This clonotype occurred a few times. This chain connects TRBV6-2 or TRBV6-3 to TRBJ2-2; D ambiguous. The CDR3 is made up of 13 amino acids. Trimming stripped 7 bases from V and 4 bases from J, with 10 bases between. In germline, CDR1 is MNHEY, CDR2 SVGEGT. CDR3 loop: CASTGRLTGELFF. The CDR3 nucleotides read TGTGCCAGCACCGGGCGCCTCACCGGGGAGCTGTTTTTT.

This clonotype was picked up a small number of times. A junction end diverges from the germline sequence, so it may reflect a read error. The chain recombines TRBV7-9 with TRBJ2-1; D not resolved. The length of the CDR3 is 11 residues. From germline, CDR1 is SEHNR and CDR2 FQNEAQ (reference sequence). The CDR3 nucleotides are TGTGCCAGCAGCTCAAAAAACGAGCGGTTCTTC. Its translation is CASSSKNERFF.

This chain links TRBV6-6 with TRBJ2-2; no reliable D call. With 6 bases removed from V and 0 bases from J, the gap between germline ends came to 20 bases. The CDR3 contains 18 residues. Germline-derived CDR1 and CDR2 are MNHNY and SVGAGI (reference sequence). This chain's CDR3 is CASSLLNGGIPNTGELFF. The DNA for the CDR3 is TGTGCCAGCAGCTTACTAAATGGTGGCATTCCGAACACCGGGGAGCTGTTTTTT.

This clonotype was recorded a few times. This chain uses TRBV9 with TRBJ1-2; 9 bases match TRBD1. CDR3 size: 18 residues. J gave up 5 bases and V 0 bases, and 14 bases lay outside the gene matches. Germline assignment: CDR1 SGDLS and CDR2 YYNGEE. The CDR3 DNA follows: TGTGCCAGCAGCGTAGACGGTCTGGGAGGACAGGGGCCATATGGCTACACCTTC. Its protein is CASSVDGLGGQGPYGYTF.

This clonotype was picked up many times. The chain joins TRBV5-1 to TRBJ2-2; D unresolved. Per the germline V gene, CDR1 is SGHRS and CDR2 is YFSETQ. The CDR3 is made up of 13 amino acids. V was trimmed by 2 bases and J by 6 bases, leaving 8 bases between them. DNA for the CDR3: TGCGCCAGCAGCTTAGACGGAGCCGGGGAGCTGTTTTTT. Translated: CASSLDGAGELFF.